This T cell receptor beta chain came from a study of chemoradiotherapy in HPV16-positive cancers. In the study overall: Candidate HPV-specific clones and shared TCR motifs came from two HPV16-positive patients.

Study observations and caveats: HPV-specific T cells were functionally defined from only two HPV16-positive patients.

The repertoire was sequenced with immunoSEQ multiplex PCR; TCRdb's copy has only in-frame clones and lacks some. Among more than 7,500 clones listed, 60% to 80% were seen once. A remark on this clone: The target antigen is unknown.

The junction had 14 bases not matched to a gene; V was cut back by 5 bases and J by 5 bases. The germline V gene encodes CDR1 LNHDA and CDR2 SQIVND (reference sequence). CDR3 length: 16 residues. Repeated repertoire sampling spanned the course of chemoradiotherapy. The V and J genes are TRBV19 and TRBJ2-5; 7 nucleotides align to TRBD2. The origin of this receptor is a human donor with HPV-associated anogenital cancer. Sampling was conducted from a patient who underwent chemoradiotherapy. The CDR3 coding sequence is TGTGCCAGTAGTCCACTTCCGGGCCCCGGGGGGGAGACCCAGTACTTC. Its translation is CASSPLPGPGGETQYF. The variable domain in full, with the rest retrieved from reference TRBV19 and TRBJ2-5, is DGGITQSPKYLFRKEGQNVTLSCEQNLNHDAMYWYRQDPGQGLRLIYYSQIVNDFQKGDIAEGYSVSREKKESFPLTVTSAQKNPTAFYLCASSPLPGPGGETQYFGPGTRLLVL.